A selection of T cell receptor beta chains follows, all from one sample in a study of CD8 T cells in ankylosing spondylitis. A single record per CDR3 protein comes from TCRdb applying MiXCR to the 5' RACE reads. The table records hundreds of thousands of distinct CDR3 sequences, 20% to 30% of them present only once. Material for sequencing was blood, either unsorted or a sorted T cell fraction (not recorded which). These receptors originate from a male donor with ankylosing spondylitis or in good health (not recorded which). Both conserved end residues are part of each CDR3. D genes are given only for firm matches. Clone size, where shown, is once, few, many, or a class for clones that have expanded.

many	TRBD2	TRBV5-1	TRBJ2-1	CASSLGPGGTAAYNEQFF	TGCGCCAGCAGCTTGGGCCCGGGAGGGACCGCGGCCTACAATGAGCAGTTCTTC
few	TRBD2	TRBV5-1	TRBJ2-1	CASSPGTSVNNEQFF	TGCGCCAGCAGCCCCGGGACTAGCGTAAACAATGAGCAGTTCTTC
many	TRBD1	TRBV20-1	TRBJ2-2	CSAPGQDYTGELFF	TGCAGTGCCCCGGGACAGGACTACACCGGGGAGCTGTTTTTT
many	TRBD1	TRBV2	TRBJ2-7	CASSGGQVTYEQYF	TGTGCCAGCAGTGGGGGACAGGTTACCTACGAGCAGTACTTC
-	-	TRBV6-2/TRBV6-3	TRBJ1-1	CASRGQSGTEAFF	TGTGCCAGCAGAGGTCAATCGGGCACTGAAGCTTTCTTT
many	-	TRBV12-3/TRBV12-4	TRBJ1-5	CASCPGGSSNQPQHF	TGTGCCAGCTGTCCCGGGGGGAGTAGCAATCAGCCCCAGCATTTT
many	TRBD2	TRBV27	TRBJ2-1	CASKPREGSSYNEQFF	TGTGCCAGCAAACCCCGGGAGGGGAGCTCCTACAATGAGCAGTTCTTC
-	-	TRBV20-1	TRBJ2-1	CSARDELWNNEQFF	TGCAGTGCTAGAGATGAGCTATGGAACAATGAGCAGTTCTTC
-	TRBD2	TRBV20-1	TRBJ2-1	CSARAAAGGRNEQFF	TGCAGTGCTAGAGCGGCAGCGGGAGGTAGGAATGAGCAGTTCTTC
-	-	TRBV20-1	TRBJ1-4	CSARGGVEKLFF	TGCAGTGCTAGAGGGGGAGTCGAAAAACTGTTTTTT
many	TRBD1	TRBV29-1	TRBJ2-7	CSVAPGQGLYEQYF	TGCAGCGTTGCTCCGGGACAGGGGCTCTACGAGCAGTACTTC
-	-	TRBV6-5	TRBJ2-3	CASSFLANTDTQYF	TGTGCCAGCAGTTTTCTAGCGAACACAGATACGCAGTATTTT
-	TRBD1	TRBV5-1	TRBJ2-3	CASSIDRGRPDTQYF	TGCGCCAGCAGCATAGACAGGGGGCGACCAGATACGCAGTATTTT
many	-	TRBV29-1	TRBJ1-2	CSAGDDYGYTF	TGCAGCGCCGGGGATGACTATGGCTACACCTTC
few	-	TRBV20-1	TRBJ1-1	CSARGEGTANTEAFF	TGCAGTGCTAGGGGGGAGGGGACGGCGAACACTGAAGCTTTCTTT
-	-	TRBV5-1	TRBJ2-7	CASSLGPEDEQYF	TGCGCCAGCAGCTTAGGGCCAGAGGACGAGCAGTACTTC
-	TRBD2	TRBV5-1	TRBJ2-1	CASSLGRTSGRPGNNEQFF	TGCGCCAGCAGCTTGGGTCGGACTAGCGGGAGACCAGGGAACAATGAGCAGTTCTTC
-	-	TRBV4-2	TRBJ2-2	CASSQGGVGTGELFF	TGTGCCAGCAGCCAAGGGGGGGTTGGCACCGGGGAGCTGTTTTTT
-	TRBD2	TRBV29-1	TRBJ2-7	CSGRAGEGSYEQYF	TGCAGCGGTAGGGCGGGAGAGGGGTCCTACGAGCAGTACTTC
-	-	TRBV29-1	TRBJ1-2	CSVEMVAYGYTF	TGCAGCGTTGAAATGGTCGCCTATGGCTACACCTTC
-	TRBD2	TRBV10-3	TRBJ2-1	CAISPLAGGTYNEQFF	TGTGCCATCAGTCCTTTAGCGGGAGGCACCTACAATGAGCAGTTCTTC
-	TRBD2	TRBV6-1	TRBJ2-7	CASSPAWGGYEQYF	TGTGCCAGCAGCCCCGCTTGGGGGGGCTACGAGCAGTACTTC
many	-	TRBV19	TRBJ1-2	CASSIRGPNYGYTF	TGTGCCAGTAGTATCCGGGGCCCTAACTATGGCTACACCTTC
-	TRBD2	TRBV29-1	TRBJ2-3	CSVEPGGRSDTQYF	TGCAGCGTTGAACCGGGCGGGAGGTCAGATACGCAGTATTTT
few	TRBD2	TRBV27	TRBJ2-2	CASSKLAGAGELFF	TGTGCCAGCAGCAAACTAGCGGGAGCCGGGGAGCTGTTTTTT
many	TRBD2	TRBV12-3/TRBV12-4	TRBJ2-2	CASSPGTSGRAGELFF	TGTGCCAGCAGCCCCGGGACTAGCGGGAGGGCCGGGGAGCTGTTTTTT
many	-	TRBV5-1	TRBJ2-1	CASSLDGTPYNEQFF	TGCGCCAGCAGCTTGGACGGGACCCCCTACAATGAGCAGTTCTTC
many	-	TRBV7-8	TRBJ2-4	CASSLNPRGQGIQYF	TGTGCCAGCAGCTTAAACCCACGGGGCCAAGGCATTCAGTACTTC
-	-	TRBV9	TRBJ2-3	CASSVEAEQRTDTQYF	TGTGCCAGCAGCGTAGAGGCCGAACAACGCACAGATACGCAGTATTTT
-	-	TRBV20-1	TRBJ2-3	CSAREEAGTDTQYF	TGCAGTGCTAGAGAGGAAGCTGGAACAGATACGCAGTATTTT
many	-	TRBV29-1	TRBJ1-3	CSVGLPGNTIYF	TGCAGCGTGGGTTTACCTGGAAACACCATATATTTT
few	-	TRBV20-1	TRBJ2-3	CSALLGGGTDTQYF	TGCAGTGCTCTCCTGGGGGGTGGCACAGATACGCAGTATTTT
many	-	TRBV6-1	TRBJ1-2	CASNPTVGPYGYTF	TGTGCCAGCAACCCGACAGTGGGGCCCTATGGCTACACCTTC
-	TRBD1	TRBV29-1	TRBJ2-7	CSVWTGGQGEQYF	TGCAGCGTTTGGACAGGGGGGCAAGGAGAGCAGTACTTC
many	-	TRBV5-1	TRBJ1-1	CASSSGPQGGTEAFF	TGCGCCAGCAGCTCCGGACCCCAAGGCGGCACTGAAGCTTTCTTT
-	TRBD1	TRBV20-1	TRBJ2-5	CSARDLPRGQRAQETQYF	TGCAGTGCTAGAGATCTCCCCCGGGGACAGAGAGCGCAAGAGACCCAGTACTTC
many	-	TRBV4-3	TRBJ2-5	CASSQDEGKGTQYF	TGCGCCAGCAGCCAAGATGAGGGAAAGGGGACCCAGTACTTC
many	-	TRBV5-1	TRBJ2-3	CASSPMAGSTDTQYF	TGCGCCAGCAGCCCCATGGCCGGGAGCACAGATACGCAGTATTTT
few	-	TRBV6-5	TRBJ2-5	CASSARAETQYF	TGTGCCAGCAGTGCCAGGGCAGAGACCCAGTACTTC
many	-	TRBV5-1	TRBJ2-2	CASERGVSTGELFF	TGCGCCAGCGAGAGGGGAGTGAGCACCGGGGAGCTGTTTTTT
many	-	TRBV12-3/TRBV12-4	TRBJ2-2	CASRYRATGELFF	TGTGCCAGCAGGTACAGGGCCACCGGGGAGCTGTTTTTT
-	-	TRBV6-6	TRBJ1-5	CASTDRSNQPQHF	TGTGCCAGCACCGACAGGAGCAATCAGCCCCAGCATTTT
many	-	TRBV5-1	TRBJ2-1	CASSLELAPPNEQFF	TGCGCCAGCAGCTTGGAACTAGCCCCTCCCAATGAGCAGTTCTTC
many	TRBD1	TRBV7-2	TRBJ1-2	CASSTQGTVGYGYTF	TGTGCCAGCAGCACCCAGGGGACAGTCGGCTATGGCTACACCTTC
many	TRBD2	TRBV7-2	TRBJ2-2	CASSSRTSLETGELFF	TGTGCCAGCAGCTCTCGGACTAGCCTGGAGACCGGGGAGCTGTTTTTT
-	TRBD1	TRBV6-1	TRBJ2-2	CASSRDRGGSDTGELFF	TGTGCCAGCAGCAGGGACAGGGGAGGTAGTGACACCGGGGAGCTGTTTTTT
-	TRBD2	TRBV29-1	TRBJ2-1	CSEIAGHYNEQFF	TGCAGCGAAATAGCGGGACACTACAATGAGCAGTTCTTC
-	-	TRBV20-1	TRBJ2-7	CSADRLAYEQYF	TGCAGTGCTGACCGACTCGCCTACGAGCAGTACTTC
many	-	TRBV5-1	TRBJ2-7	CASSPAGSEVGEQYF	TGCGCCAGCAGCCCAGCAGGGTCCGAAGTGGGGGAGCAGTACTTC
-	-	TRBV6-5	TRBJ2-5	CASSSLGGGRETQYF	TGTGCCAGCAGTTCCCTTGGGGGGGGCCGAGAGACCCAGTACTTC
-	TRBD2	TRBV9	TRBJ2-1	CASSVIAGGTYNEQFF	TGTGCCAGCAGTGTGATAGCGGGAGGGACCTACAATGAGCAGTTCTTC
-	-	TRBV20-1	TRBJ2-1	CSARSGSHYNEQFF	TGCAGTGCTCGGAGCGGGTCCCACTACAATGAGCAGTTCTTC
many	-	TRBV4-2	TRBJ2-5	CASSQEGSLGTQYF	TGTGCCAGCAGCCAAGAGGGCTCCCTGGGGACCCAGTACTTC
many	-	TRBV7-8	TRBJ2-1	CASSSTPTRPDEQFF	TGTGCCAGCAGCTCGACGCCGACTAGACCCGATGAGCAGTTCTTC
few	TRBD1	TRBV3-1	TRBJ1-5	CASSPQGEQPQHF	TGTGCCAGCAGCCCACAGGGGGAGCAGCCCCAGCATTTT
many	-	TRBV5-8	TRBJ2-5	CASTPLETQYF	TGTGCCAGCACCCCGTTAGAGACCCAGTACTTC